This TCR beta chain was identified in a study of T cells in localized non-small cell lung cancer. Study observations and caveats: Tumor trailed uninvolved adjacent lung in T cell clonality, which peaked there. In adjacent lung appeared a median approximately 57 of the top 100 tumor clones.

V lost 4 bases to trimming and J lost 4 bases, with 21 bases between them. Germline V gene sequence: CDR1 SGHRS, CDR2 YFSETQ. This CDR3 contains 16 residues. Note on this clone: Antigen: not known.

Clones were read by immunoSEQ multiplex PCR, and TCRdb kept only the in-frame ones, dropping some. In the table there are 58,000 or so clones, around 90% of which are singletons. The V gene is TRBV5-1, the J gene TRBJ2-7; TRBD1 or TRBD2 may be the D gene (5 bases each). The sample here was peripheral blood, taken before any cancer treatment. The clonotype comes from a woman between 35 and 70 years old with stage I lung adenocarcinoma. CDR3 sequence (DNA): TGCGCCAGCAGCGGCCTTGAGGGGACCTCGATTTACGAGCAGTACTTC. This translates into CASSGLEGTSIYEQYF.